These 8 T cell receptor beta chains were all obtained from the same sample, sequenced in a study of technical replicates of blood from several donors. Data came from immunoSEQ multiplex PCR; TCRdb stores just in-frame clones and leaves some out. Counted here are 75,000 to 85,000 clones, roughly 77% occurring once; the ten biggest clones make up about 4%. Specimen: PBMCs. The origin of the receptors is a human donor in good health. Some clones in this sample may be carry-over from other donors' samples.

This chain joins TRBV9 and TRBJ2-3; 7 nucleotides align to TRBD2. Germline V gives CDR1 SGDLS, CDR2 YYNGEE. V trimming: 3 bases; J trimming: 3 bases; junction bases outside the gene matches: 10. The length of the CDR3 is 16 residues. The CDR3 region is CASSGGVGAGTDTQYF. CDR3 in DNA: TGTGCCAGCAGCGGTGGAGTCGGAGCGGGAACAGATACGCAGTATTTT.

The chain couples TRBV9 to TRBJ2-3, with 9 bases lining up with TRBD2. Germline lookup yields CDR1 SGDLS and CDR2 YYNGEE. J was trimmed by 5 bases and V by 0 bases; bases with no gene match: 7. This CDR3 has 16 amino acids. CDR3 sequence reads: CASSVAAGGGRDTQYF. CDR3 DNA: TGTGCCAGCAGCGTAGCAGCGGGAGGTGGACGAGATACGCAGTATTTT.

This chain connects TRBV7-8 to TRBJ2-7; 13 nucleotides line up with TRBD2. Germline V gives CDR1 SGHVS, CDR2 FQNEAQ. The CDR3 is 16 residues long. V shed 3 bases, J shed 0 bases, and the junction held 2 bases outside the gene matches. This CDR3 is CASSFGLAGASYEQYF. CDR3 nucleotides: TGTGCCAGCAGCTTCGGACTAGCGGGGGCCTCCTACGAGCAGTACTTC.

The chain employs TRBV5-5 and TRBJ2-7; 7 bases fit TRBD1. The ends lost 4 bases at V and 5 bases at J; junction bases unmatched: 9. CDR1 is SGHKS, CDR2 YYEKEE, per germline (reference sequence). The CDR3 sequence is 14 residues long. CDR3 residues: CASSATGYENEQYF. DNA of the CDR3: TGTGCCAGCAGCGCGACAGGGTACGAGAACGAGCAGTACTTC.

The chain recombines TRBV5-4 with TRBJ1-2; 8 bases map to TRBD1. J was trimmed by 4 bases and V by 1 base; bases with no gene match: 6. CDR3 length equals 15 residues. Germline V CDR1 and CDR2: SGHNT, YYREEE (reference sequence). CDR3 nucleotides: TGTGCCAGCAGCTTGCTCGGACAGGGAGCCTATGGCTACACCTTC. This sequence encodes CASSLLGQGAYGYTF.

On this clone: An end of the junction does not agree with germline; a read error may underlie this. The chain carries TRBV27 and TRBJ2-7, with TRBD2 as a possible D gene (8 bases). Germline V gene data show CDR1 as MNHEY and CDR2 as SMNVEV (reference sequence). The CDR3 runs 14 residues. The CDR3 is CACRGAGGPYEQYF. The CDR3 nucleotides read TGTGCCTGCAGGGGGGCGGGAGGACCTTACGAGCAGTACTTC.

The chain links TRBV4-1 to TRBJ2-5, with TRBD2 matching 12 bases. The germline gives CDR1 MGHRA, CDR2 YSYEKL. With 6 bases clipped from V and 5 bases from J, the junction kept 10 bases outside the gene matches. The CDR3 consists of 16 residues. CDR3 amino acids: CASRNLYGTSGETQYF. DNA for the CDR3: TGCGCCAGCAGGAACCTCTACGGGACTAGCGGGGAGACCCAGTACTTC.

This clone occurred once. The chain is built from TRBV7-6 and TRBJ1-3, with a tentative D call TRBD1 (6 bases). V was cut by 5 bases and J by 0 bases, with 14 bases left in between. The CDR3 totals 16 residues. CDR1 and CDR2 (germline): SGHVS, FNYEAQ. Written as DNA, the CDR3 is TGTGCCAGCAGCCCCTCGGGACAAATCTCTGGAAACACCATATATTTT. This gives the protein CASSPSGQISGNTIYF.